The 3 T cell receptor beta chains below all came from one sample that was sequenced in a study of T cells in Graves' hyperthyroidism and ophthalmopathy. TCR beta CDR3 regions were amplified from RNA. The HTBI set primed first-round TCR CDR3 RT-PCR. TCRdb re-analysed the multiplex PCR reads in MiXCR, keeping a single row per CDR3 protein. The top ten hold 12% of the sample, which has around 600,000 distinct CDR3 sequences, approximately 14% seen once. The sequencing sample was made of blood. The receptors derive from a woman aged 45-65 years with Graves' ophthalmopathy.

In this sample, this clonotype turned up a few times. The chain couples TRBV29-1 to TRBJ2-3, with 7 bases fitting TRBD2. Germline CDR1 is SQVTM and CDR2 is ANQGSEA. V lost 1 base, J lost 4 bases, and 8 bases stayed unmatched. The CDR3 consists of 15 residues. CDR3 nucleotides: TGCAGCGTTGAAGGGGCGGGAGTTTCTCCAGATACGCAGTATTTT. Amino acid sequence: CSVEGAGVSPDTQYF.

The chain links TRBV18 to TRBJ1-5; no firm D call. The CDR3 is 15 amino acids. V was trimmed by 2 bases and J by 0 bases, leaving 8 bases between them. Germline-derived CDR1 and CDR2 are KGHSH and LQKENI. CDR3 loop: CASSPERDSNQPQHF. DNA for the CDR3: TGTGCCAGCTCACCAGAGAGGGATAGCAATCAGCCCCAGCATTTT.

This clonotype occurred many times. The gene calls are TRBV27 and TRBJ1-5, with a tentative D call TRBD1 (5 bases). Germline values: CDR1 MNHEY, CDR2 SMNVEV (reference sequence). This CDR3 has 15 amino acids. V lost 1 base and J 3 bases, leaving 10 bases between the germline ends. The CDR3 here is CASSLWGGDNQPQHF. As DNA, the CDR3 is TGTGCCAGCAGTTTATGGGGGGGAGACAATCAGCCCCAGCATTTT.